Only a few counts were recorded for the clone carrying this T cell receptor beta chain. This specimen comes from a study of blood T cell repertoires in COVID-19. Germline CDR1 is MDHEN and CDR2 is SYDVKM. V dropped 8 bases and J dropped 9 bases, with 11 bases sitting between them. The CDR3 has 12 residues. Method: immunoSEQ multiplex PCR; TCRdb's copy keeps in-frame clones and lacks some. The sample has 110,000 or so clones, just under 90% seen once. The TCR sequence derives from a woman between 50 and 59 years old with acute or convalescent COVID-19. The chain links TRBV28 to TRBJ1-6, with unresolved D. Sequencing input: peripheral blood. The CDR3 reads CASGQQSSPLHF. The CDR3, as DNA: TGTGCCAGCGGCCAACAGAGTTCACCCCTCCACTTT.